Each of the 14 T cell receptor beta chains below was sequenced from the same sample in a study of T cells in Graves' hyperthyroidism and ophthalmopathy. RNA transcripts yielded amplified TCR beta CDR3 regions. The HTBI primer set was used in a first-round RT-PCR of the TCR CDR3. TCRdb reanalysed the multiplex PCR reads using MiXCR and keeps one entry per CDR3 protein. The sample gives under 700,000 distinct CDR3 sequences, over 15% of which show up once; 15% to 20% is in the top ten. Sequencing was performed on blood. The receptors shown here come from a woman between 18 and 30 years old with Graves' hyperthyroidism.

The CDR3 DNA reads as TGTGCCAGTAGTATTTCTGCCGGGTTGGATGGCTACACCTTC. Translating gives CASSISAGLDGYTF. The J gene is TRBJ1-2, the V gene TRBV19; unclear D gene. Trimming left V 3 bases short and J 6 bases short, with 14 bases between. Germline values: CDR1 LNHDA, CDR2 SQIVND (reference sequence). This CDR3 spans 14 amino acids.

This clonotype was detected only a few times. The V gene is TRBV20-1, the J gene TRBJ1-5; D not certain. The V gene lost 3 bases and the J gene lost 12 bases, with 15 bases spanning the gap. The CDR3 is 12 residues long. Germline V CDR1 and CDR2: DFQATT, SNEGSKA (reference sequence). CDR3: CSASRGLDVQHF. Here the CDR3 DNA reads TGCAGTGCTAGCAGAGGTCTAGATGTCCAGCATTTT.

Worth noting for this clonotype: The CDR3 does not close with the conserved phenylalanine or tryptophan, likely indicating a read error. The chain employs TRBV5-6 and TRBJ2-7; D gene unclear. The CDR3 covers 14 residues. V was pared by 1 base and J by 6 bases, with 14 bases between. The germline V gene encodes CDR1 SGHDT and CDR2 YYEEEE. CDR3 sequence (DNA): TGTGCCAGCAGCTTGTTTCAGGTTTTAGGCGAGCAGTACTCC. It encodes CASSLFQVLGEQYS.

The table lists this clonotype with a few counts. The chain is built from TRBV30 and TRBJ2-4; D is undetermined. Germline V gene sequence: CDR1 GTSNPN, CDR2 SVGIG (reference sequence). The length of the CDR3 is 15 residues. The V end lost 2 bases, the J end lost 0 bases, and 11 bases lay between the germline ends. The CDR3: CAWSLRDIAKNIQYF. Here the CDR3 DNA reads TGTGCCTGGAGTTTAAGGGATATAGCCAAAAACATTCAGTACTTC.

The V gene is TRBV4-1, the J gene TRBJ2-7; 12 positions agree with TRBD2. The V gene's germline CDR1 is MGHRA and CDR2 YSYEKL. The length of the CDR3 is 16 residues. V trimming: 2 bases; J trimming: 5 bases; junction bases outside the gene matches: 7. The CDR3 loop reads CASSQSATSGRHEQYF. The DNA for the CDR3 is TGCGCCAGCAGCCAATCCGCGACTAGCGGGAGACACGAGCAGTACTTC.

Concerning this clonotype: This sequence may be a read error, since a much larger clone differs from it by one base. The V and J genes are TRBV20-1 and TRBJ2-1; unclear D gene. This CDR3 is 12 amino acids long. The germline CDR1 and CDR2 sequences are DFQATT and SNEGSKA (reference sequence). The CDR3 loop is CSARPATNDQFF. The DNA for the CDR3 is TGCAGTGCTAGGCCAGCGACCAATGATCAGTTCTTC.

This clonotype was counted at least ten times. The gene calls are TRBV7-9 and TRBJ2-3; possible D gene TRBD1, 6 bases. In germline, CDR1 is SEHNR, CDR2 FQNEAQ (reference sequence). The CDR3 contains 15 residues. V shed 0 bases and J shed 8 bases, with 15 bases lying between them. The CDR3 protein is CASSLASQGSGTQYF. DNA for the CDR3: TGTGCCAGCAGCTTAGCGAGCCAGGGGAGTGGTACGCAGTATTTT.

The chain is built from TRBV18 and TRBJ2-7; D gene unclear. Germline V gene sequence: CDR1 KGHSH, CDR2 LQKENI. Trimming cost V 3 bases and J 7 bases, with 19 bases left between them. The CDR3 runs 15 residues. CDR3 bases: TGTGCCAGCTCACCTATTGTCCCAGGTCTAGGAGAGCAGTACTTC. Its protein product is CASSPIVPGLGEQYF.

This clonotype was detected a few times. The chain is built from TRBV5-1 and TRBJ2-5; perhaps D is TRBD1 or TRBD2 (5 bases each). Germline V gene sequence: CDR1 SGHRS, CDR2 YFSETQ. CDR3 length equals 15 residues. V lost 0 bases to trimming and J lost 7 bases, with 16 bases between them. The CDR3 region is CASSLESGTPGTQYF. In DNA, the CDR3 is TGCGCCAGCAGCTTGGAGTCTGGGACCCCCGGGACCCAGTACTTC.

This clonotype was counted a few times. CDR3: CASSNLAGGGDEQFF. The CDR3, as DNA: TGTGCCAGTAGTAATCTAGCGGGAGGAGGCGATGAGCAGTTCTTC. The gene calls are TRBV19 and TRBJ2-1, with 11 bases lining up with TRBD2. V was pared by 4 bases and J by 8 bases, with 7 bases of the junction left unmatched. Germline CDR1 and CDR2: LNHDA and SQIVND (reference sequence). The CDR3 runs 15 residues.

V gene TRBV6-1 combines with J gene TRBJ1-6; tentatively, D is TRBD1 (6 bases). Trimming took 6 bases from V and 9 from J, leaving 15 bases between them. The CDR3 has 14 amino acids. Germline V gene data show CDR1 as MNHNS and CDR2 as SASEGT. This CDR3 reads CASRPRGISSPLHF. The CDR3, as DNA: TGTGCCAGCAGGCCGAGGGGGATCTCTTCACCCCTCCACTTT.

This clonotype was picked up many times. This chain uses TRBV3-1 with TRBJ2-5; TRBD2 might be the D (6 bases). The CDR3 is 15 residues long. The V and J ends lost 0 bases and 3 bases respectively, with 11 bases between them. Per the germline V gene, CDR1 is LGHDT and CDR2 is YNNKEL (reference sequence). The CDR3 reads CASSQESLAEETQYF. The DNA for the CDR3 is TGTGCCAGCAGCCAAGAATCACTAGCCGAAGAGACCCAGTACTTC.

Only a few counts were recorded for this clonotype. The V gene is TRBV11-2, the J gene TRBJ2-1; D is uncertain. Germline V gene data show CDR1 as SGHAT and CDR2 as FQNNGV. V was pared by 2 bases and J by 3 bases, with 14 bases between. CDR3 length: 16 residues. The CDR3 reads CASSLLGYLNYNEQFF. CDR3 in DNA: TGTGCCAGCAGCTTATTGGGGTATCTGAACTACAATGAGCAGTTCTTC.

This clonotype was detected ten times or more. The rearrangement joins TRBV6-5 to TRBJ1-2, with 7 bases that match TRBD1. The CDR3 runs to 15 residues. V lost 1 base, J lost 5 bases, and 7 bases stayed unmatched. Germline CDR1 and CDR2: MNHEY and SVGAGI. The CDR3 region has the DNA TGTGCCAGCAGTTACTTGCCGACAGGGATGTATGGCTACACCTTC. It yields the protein CASSYLPTGMYGYTF.